This T cell receptor beta chain was sequenced during a study of cytomegalovirus exposure and HLA in healthy donors. Study in general: As an earlier analysis found, about 190 million T cells yielded about 120 million unique TCR beta sequences. Study conclusions and caveats: A prior analysis recorded that most TCR beta V segments were productive about 90% or about 30% of the time. Researchers had no immune exposure information except CMV serostatus available. The authors listed over 150 TCR beta chains as cytomegalovirus-associated.

Germline CDR1 and CDR2: SEHNR and FQNEAQ (reference sequence). The CDR3 has 13 residues. V lost 5 bases and J lost 7, with 14 bases in between. The PCR contained 60 Vbeta and 13 Jbeta primers. Sequencing was performed with immunoSEQ multiplex PCR; in TCRdb, only in-frame clones are kept and a portion is missing. The sample holds fewer than 110,000 clones; 65% to 85% are singletons and the top ten take around 2%. Points on this clone: The antigen remains undetermined.

The receptor was derived from a man aged 25-45 years in good health and CMV-seronegative. The sequencing input was PBMCs. The genes are TRBV7-9 and TRBJ1-2; tentative D call: TRBD1 (5 bases). CDR3 sequence reads: CASSPRREGGYTF. CDR3 DNA sequence: TGTGCCAGCAGCCCCCGCAGGGAAGGTGGCTACACCTTC.